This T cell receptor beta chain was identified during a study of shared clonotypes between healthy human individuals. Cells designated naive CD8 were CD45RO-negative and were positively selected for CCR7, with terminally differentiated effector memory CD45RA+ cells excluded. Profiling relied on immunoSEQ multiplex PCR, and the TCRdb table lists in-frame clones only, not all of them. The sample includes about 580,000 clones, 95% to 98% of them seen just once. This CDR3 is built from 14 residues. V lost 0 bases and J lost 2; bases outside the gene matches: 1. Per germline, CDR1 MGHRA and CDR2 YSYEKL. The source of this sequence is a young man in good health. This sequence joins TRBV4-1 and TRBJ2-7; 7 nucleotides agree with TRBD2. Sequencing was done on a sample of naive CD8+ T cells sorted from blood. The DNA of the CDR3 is TGCGCCAGCAGCCAAGAAGCGGGAACCTACGAGCAGTACTTC. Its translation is CASSQEAGTYEQYF.